These T cell receptor beta chains were read from a single sample in a study of T cell responses to AZD1222 COVID-19 vaccine. This table comes from immunoSEQ multiplex PCR, and its TCRdb copy is limited to in-frame clones, with some not included. This table holds around 100,000 clones, 91% found once. The input for sequencing was peripheral blood, taken on day 0 of AZD1222 vaccination. These receptor sequences come from an adult in good health. Both conserved end residues are part of each CDR3. D genes are given only for firm matches. Size is omitted from some rows. Given values are once, few, many or a class for expanded clones.

clone size: -
V gene: TRBV20-1
D gene: -
J gene: TRBJ2-1
CDR3 DNA: TGCAGTGCCGTGGGGTGGAATGAGCAGTTCTTC
CDR3 protein: CSAVGWNEQFF

clone size: -
V gene: TRBV10-1
D gene: -
J gene: TRBJ1-3
CDR3 DNA: TGCGCCAGCAGTTTTGACCGCTCTGGAAACACCATATATTTT
CDR3 protein: CASSFDRSGNTIYF

clone size: -
V gene: TRBV30
D gene: -
J gene: TRBJ1-1
CDR3 DNA: TGTGCCTGGAGTGTTTTTGGTGGGGGGATCACTGAAGCTTTCTTT
CDR3 protein: CAWSVFGGGITEAFF

clone size: -
V gene: TRBV5-1
D gene: -
J gene: TRBJ1-4
CDR3 DNA: TGCGCCAGCAGAGGAGGTGCTGGGGCAACTAATGAAAAACTGTTTTTT
CDR3 protein: CASRGGAGATNEKLFF

clone size: -
V gene: TRBV6-1
D gene: -
J gene: TRBJ2-1
CDR3 DNA: TGTGCCAGCAGTGTAGGTCAGCGCGGATCTACAAACAATGAGCAGTTCTTC
CDR3 protein: CASSVGQRGSTNNEQFF

clone size: -
V gene: TRBV28
D gene: TRBD1
J gene: TRBJ2-3
CDR3 DNA: TGTGCCAGCAGTTTAATCGGGACAGAGTATTTT
CDR3 protein: CASSLIGTEYF

clone size: -
V gene: TRBV10-3
D gene: TRBD1
J gene: TRBJ2-7
CDR3 DNA: TGTGCCATCAAGGGACAGAACTACGAGCAGTACTTC
CDR3 protein: CAIKGQNYEQYF

clone size: -
V gene: TRBV6-1
D gene: -
J gene: TRBJ2-1
CDR3 DNA: TGTGCCAGCAGTGATCCGCCGAACAATGAGCAGTTCTTC
CDR3 protein: CASSDPPNNEQFF

clone size: -
V gene: TRBV28
D gene: -
J gene: TRBJ1-5
CDR3 DNA: TGTGCCAGCAGTTTTGGTGACAGGCGAAATCAGCCCCAGCATTTT
CDR3 protein: CASSFGDRRNQPQHF

clone size: -
V gene: TRBV28
D gene: -
J gene: TRBJ2-5
CDR3 DNA: TGTGCCAGCAGTTTTCCAGGGCACGGGGAGACCCAGTACTTC
CDR3 protein: CASSFPGHGETQYF

clone size: -
V gene: TRBV11-3
D gene: TRBD2
J gene: TRBJ2-1
CDR3 DNA: TGTGCCAGCAGCACTGGACTAGTCGCGAATGAGCAGTTCTTC
CDR3 protein: CASSTGLVANEQFF

clone size: -
V gene: TRBV6-1
D gene: TRBD1
J gene: TRBJ2-1
CDR3 DNA: TGTGCCAGCAGTGATCCCGTGACAGGGGGCGGTGAGCAGTTCTTC
CDR3 protein: CASSDPVTGGGEQFF

clone size: -
V gene: TRBV6-1
D gene: -
J gene: TRBJ1-6
CDR3 DNA: TGTGCCAGCAGTGAAGTCAGTGTGAGTAGCGGGACGAAACAAAATTCACCCCTCCACTTT
CDR3 protein: CASSEVSVSSGTKQNSPLHF

clone size: -
V gene: TRBV7-2
D gene: -
J gene: TRBJ2-3
CDR3 DNA: TGTGCCAGCAGCCAGACGCGGACAGATACGCAGTATTTT
CDR3 protein: CASSQTRTDTQYF

clone size: -
V gene: TRBV7-6
D gene: -
J gene: TRBJ2-6
CDR3 DNA: TGTGCCAGCAGCTCGAGAGGGGCGGGTGGGGCCAACGTCCTGACTTTC
CDR3 protein: CASSSRGAGGANVLTF

clone size: -
V gene: TRBV28
D gene: -
J gene: TRBJ2-1
CDR3 DNA: TGTGCCAGCACCCCGGTAAGCGGTGAGCAGTTCTTC
CDR3 protein: CASTPVSGEQFF

clone size: -
V gene: TRBV6-5
D gene: TRBD1
J gene: TRBJ2-7
CDR3 DNA: TGTGCCAGCAGTCTACATAGTACAGGGGGCGAGCAGTACTTC
CDR3 protein: CASSLHSTGGEQYF

clone size: -
V gene: TRBV19
D gene: TRBD1
J gene: TRBJ1-2
CDR3 DNA: TGTGCCAGTGCTGGACAGGGGCTTCTATTGGACACCTTC
CDR3 protein: CASAGQGLLLDTF

clone size: -
V gene: TRBV18
D gene: -
J gene: TRBJ1-1
CDR3 DNA: TGTGCCAGCTCACCCAACACGAACACTGAAGCTTTCTTT
CDR3 protein: CASSPNTNTEAFF

clone size: once
V gene: TRBV27
D gene: -
J gene: TRBJ1-5
CDR3 DNA: TGTGCCAGCAGTTTTTATAGCAATCAGCCCCAGCATTTT
CDR3 protein: CASSFYSNQPQHF

clone size: -
V gene: TRBV19
D gene: -
J gene: TRBJ1-2
CDR3 DNA: TGTGCCAGTAGTATAGGCCGACAGTCACGACAAGGGTATGGCTACACCTTC
CDR3 protein: CASSIGRQSRQGYGYTF

clone size: -
V gene: TRBV6-2/TRBV6-3
D gene: -
J gene: TRBJ2-7
CDR3 DNA: TGTGCCAGCAGTTACCCGGGACGGTCGACCTACGAGCAGTACTTC
CDR3 protein: CASSYPGRSTYEQYF

clone size: -
V gene: TRBV7-9
D gene: -
J gene: TRBJ2-7
CDR3 DNA: TGTGCCAGCAGCCCTAGCCCCCCGACCGAGCAGTACTTC
CDR3 protein: CASSPSPPTEQYF